These 26 T cell receptor beta chains came from one sample sequenced in a study of CD8 T cells in Susac syndrome. The authors reverse transcribed about 0.5 to 1 ug RNA with random hexamers. TCRdb processed the immunoSEQ multiplex PCR reads anew with MiXCR; each CDR3 protein has one entry. The sample holds about 82,000 distinct CDR3 sequences; approximately 96% are singletons and the top ten take about 0.65%. The sequenced sample was CD8+ T cells from PBMCs. Source of these receptors: a human donor with Susac syndrome.

The J gene is TRBJ2-2, the V gene TRBV20-1; D is possibly TRBD1 or TRBD2 (5 bases each). V lost 6 bases and J 2 bases, leaving 13 bases between the germline ends. The germline V gene has CDR1 DFQATT and CDR2 SNEGSKA (reference sequence). The CDR3 is 14 residues long. The CDR3: CSATGTANTGELFF. The CDR3 nucleotides are TGCAGTGCGACCGGGACCGCTAACACCGGGGAGCTGTTTTTT.

J is TRBJ2-5 and V is TRBV29-1; D is unresolved. Germline V gives CDR1 SQVTM, CDR2 ANQGSEA. The CDR3 is made up of 13 amino acids. Trimming took off 1 base at V and 5 bases at J, with 11 bases between the two ends. CDR3 nucleotides: TGCAGCGTTGAAGGGGTGGATCGGGAGACCCAGTACTTC. It encodes CSVEGVDRETQYF. Drawing the rest from reference TRBV29-1 and TRBJ2-5, the complete variable domain is SAVISQKPSRDICQRGTSLTIQCQVDSQVTMMFWYRQQPGQSLTLIATANQGSEATYESGFVIDKFPISRPNLTFSTLTVSNMSPEDSSIYLCSVEGVDRETQYFGPGTRLLVL.

A few counts support this clonotype. The chain links TRBV7-8 to TRBJ2-7, with D possibly TRBD1 on 6 matching bases. Germline CDR1 and CDR2: SGHVS and FQNEAQ. The V end was cut by 5 bases, the J end by 2 bases, with 10 bases between. CDR3 size: 13 residues. The DNA of the CDR3 is TGTGCCAGCAGCGTCGCAGGGGCCTACGAGCAGTACTTC. It specifies CASSVAGAYEQYF.

The V and J genes are TRBV4-1 and TRBJ2-7, with 9 bases lining up with TRBD1. This CDR3 region has 15 residues. Germline assignment: CDR1 MGHRA and CDR2 YSYEKL. Germline trimming cut 1 base from V and 4 bases from J; bases unmatched to any gene: 5. The DNA for the CDR3 is TGCGCCAGCAGCCAAGGCGGGACAGGGATATACGAGCAGTACTTC. The encoded protein is CASSQGGTGIYEQYF.

The chain has TRBV20-1 and TRBJ2-5, with 12 bases that match TRBD2. CDR1 DFQATT and CDR2 SNEGSKA come from the germline V gene (reference sequence). The length of the CDR3 is 12 residues. CDR3 coding DNA: TGCGGACCTAGCGGGGGGGGAGAGACCCAGTACTTC. Its translation: CGPSGGGETQYF.

The chain links TRBV3-1 to TRBJ2-1, with 13 positions matching TRBD2. V was clipped by 4 bases and J by 0 bases; unmatched bases: 3. The CDR3 totals 17 residues. The germline V gene encodes CDR1 LGHDT and CDR2 YNNKEL (reference sequence). DNA for the CDR3: TGTGCCAGCAGCCGCCGGACTAGCGGGGGCTCCTACAATGAGCAGTTCTTC. Residues: CASSRRTSGGSYNEQFF.

V usage is TRBV19 and J usage is TRBJ1-4; D not resolved. V was clipped by 3 bases and J by 7 bases, with 9 bases between them. The CDR3 length is 13 residues. Germline-derived CDR1 and CDR2 are LNHDA and SQIVND (reference sequence). CDR3 in amino acids: CASSIGGSEKLFF. The CDR3 DNA reads as TGTGCCAGTAGTATTGGTGGCAGTGAAAAACTGTTTTTT.

The chain has TRBV7-6 and TRBJ2-3; D possibly corresponds to TRBD1 (6 bases). Germline assignment: CDR1 SGHVS and CDR2 FNYEAQ. The V end was cut by 1 base, the J end by 3 bases, with 17 bases between. The CDR3 contains 17 residues. The CDR3 region is CASSLDPRQARTDTQYF. In nucleotides, the CDR3 is TGTGCCAGCAGCTTAGACCCACGACAGGCTAGAACAGATACGCAGTATTTT.

This clonotype was counted a single time. The V and J genes are TRBV20-1 and TRBJ2-3; D might be TRBD1 or TRBD2, each matching 5 bases. CDR3 length equals 14 residues. CDR1 DFQATT and CDR2 SNEGSKA come from the germline V gene (reference sequence). Trimming pared 6 bases from V and 1 base from J, leaving 14 bases between. CDR3 region: CSALSRGRTDTQYF. CDR3 in DNA: TGCAGTGCCCTTAGCCGGGGACGCACAGATACGCAGTATTTT.

The CDR3 protein is CSAVPTGTSTDTQYF. The CDR3 DNA reads as TGCAGTGCTGTACCGACTGGAACTAGCACAGATACGCAGTATTTT. The chain recombines TRBV20-1 with TRBJ2-3; D is uncertain. Trimming cost V 5 bases and J 0 bases, with 15 bases left between them. Germline-derived CDR1 and CDR2 are DFQATT and SNEGSKA (reference sequence). The CDR3 contains 15 residues.

This clonotype was seen more than once but under ten times. The V gene is TRBV9, the J gene TRBJ1-2; D is perhaps TRBD1 (5 bases). Germline assignment: CDR1 SGDLS and CDR2 YYNGEE. The CDR3 loop spans 15 amino acids. The V and J ends lost 2 bases and 4 bases respectively, with 15 bases between them. The CDR3 nucleotides are TGTGCCAGCAGCGTTGGGGCAGCTACTCTCTATGGCTACACCTTC. As protein: CASSVGAATLYGYTF.

Only one count was recorded for this clonotype. The V and J genes are TRBV30 and TRBJ1-6; no reliable D call. The CDR3 consists of 15 residues. CDR1 GTSNPN and CDR2 SVGIG come from the germline V gene (reference sequence). The germline V and J ends were trimmed by 3 bases and 7 bases, with 16 bases remaining between them. The CDR3 protein is CAWSPQRRENSPLHF. CDR3 sequence (DNA): TGTGCCTGGAGCCCCCAAAGGCGGGAGAATTCACCCCTCCACTTT.

The chain combines TRBV27 with TRBJ2-1, with 8 bases fitting TRBD2. V was clipped by 4 bases and J by 7 bases; unmatched bases: 9. The CDR3 length is 15 residues. The germline CDR1 and CDR2 sequences are MNHEY and SMNVEV (reference sequence). CDR3 sequence (DNA): TGTGCCAGCAGTTCCCCCGGGACTAGGGAGAATGAGCAGTTCTTC. Protein product: CASSSPGTRENEQFF.

The chain has TRBV6-6 and TRBJ2-7; tentatively, D is TRBD1 or TRBD2 (6 bases each). Germline CDR1 MNHNY, CDR2 SVGAGI (reference sequence). The CDR3 runs to 13 residues. V gave up 2 bases and J gave up 4 bases, with 9 bases separating them. CDR3: CASSYGGPYEQYF. In DNA form, the CDR3 reads TGTGCCAGCAGTTACGGGGGGCCGTACGAGCAGTACTTC.

The chain recombines TRBV10-3 with TRBJ2-5, with D possibly being TRBD1 (6 bases). V was pared by 6 bases and J by 2 bases, with 19 bases between. Germline CDR1 and CDR2: ENHRY and SYGVKD. The CDR3 contains 16 residues. CDR3 residues: CAIRASPGTTQETQYF. The CDR3 bases are TGTGCCATCAGGGCGTCCCCCGGGACAACTCAAGAGACCCAGTACTTC.

The chain recombines TRBV20-1 with TRBJ2-3, with TRBD2 identical over 7 bases. This CDR3 spans 17 amino acids. In germline, CDR1 is DFQATT, CDR2 SNEGSKA (reference sequence). Trimming cost V 0 bases and J 4 bases; bases outside gene matches: 13. The CDR3 nucleotides are TGCAGTGCTAGAGACCTCCGGGTCAGGGAGGGCGCAGATACGCAGTATTTT. It translates to CSARDLRVREGADTQYF.

This chain uses TRBV30 with TRBJ1-1; D possibly corresponds to TRBD1 (5 bases). V dropped 1 base and J dropped 1 base, with 16 bases sitting between them. CDR3 size: 16 residues. In germline, CDR1 is GTSNPN, CDR2 SVGIG (reference sequence). Here the CDR3 reads CAWSGGQGGQNTEAFF. The DNA of the CDR3 is TGTGCCTGGAGTGGGGGCCAGGGAGGACAGAACACTGAAGCTTTCTTT.

The J gene is TRBJ2-1, the V gene TRBV4-2; 15 bases line up with TRBD2. V lost 1 base to trimming and J lost 7 bases; unmatched junction nucleotides: 5. CDR1 LGHNA and CDR2 YNFKEQ come from the germline V gene. The CDR3 covers 17 residues. CDR3 sequence reads: CASSQGGLAGGQNEQFF. CDR3 coding DNA: TGTGCCAGCAGCCAAGGGGGACTAGCGGGGGGTCAAAATGAGCAGTTCTTC.

CDR3 sequence: CSAIARSTDTQYF. The CDR3 DNA reads as TGCAGTGCTATCGCCCGGAGCACAGATACGCAGTATTTT. This chain links TRBV20-1 with TRBJ2-3; no clear D. This CDR3 region has 13 residues. Germline assignment: CDR1 DFQATT and CDR2 SNEGSKA (reference sequence). Between the trimmed V and J ends, which lost 4 bases and 0 bases, there was a span of 8 bases.

The chain employs TRBV9 and TRBJ1-1; tentatively, D is TRBD1 (5 bases). The CDR3 totals 14 residues. CDR1 SGDLS and CDR2 YYNGEE come from the germline V gene. Deletions cut 0 bases from V and 11 bases from J, with 17 bases between. The CDR3 DNA sequence: TGTGCCAGCAGCGTAGGTGTTGACAGACCGAGGGCTTTCTTT. Translation gives CASSVGVDRPRAFF. Together with reference TRBV9 and TRBJ1-1, the CDR3 gives the full variable domain: DSGVTQTPKHLITATGQRVTLRCSPRSGDLSVYWYQQSLDQGLQFLIQYYNGEERAKGNILERFSAQQFPDLHSELNLSSLELGDSALYFCASSVGVDRPRAFFGQGTRLTVV.

V is TRBV24-1 and J is TRBJ2-1; no clear D. This CDR3 region has 15 residues. The V gene's germline CDR1 is KGHDR and CDR2 SFDVKD. V was clipped by 5 bases and J by 0 bases, with 10 bases between them. As DNA, the CDR3 is TGTGCCACCAGTGCGCGTCAGAGCTCCTACAATGAGCAGTTCTTC. Its protein product is CATSARQSSYNEQFF.

This clonotype was recorded only once. V and J are TRBV29-1 and TRBJ1-2; no clear D gene. V was cut by 7 bases and J by 8 bases, with 17 bases left in between. Germline loops: CDR1 SQVTM, CDR2 ANQGSEA. This CDR3 is built from 12 residues. This chain's CDR3 is CSAESPGRGYTF. The CDR3 coding sequence is TGCAGCGCTGAGTCCCCAGGAAGGGGCTACACCTTC.

In nucleotides, the CDR3 is TGTGCCAGCAGCTTGGGATTAACCTACGAGCAGTACTTC. This codes for CASSLGLTYEQYF. V usage is TRBV5-4 and J usage is TRBJ2-7; no definite D call. The CDR3 is 13 amino acids. Germline lookup yields CDR1 SGHNT and CDR2 YYREEE (reference sequence). V was shortened by 0 bases and J by 2 bases, with 6 bases between the two germline ends.

The chain couples TRBV29-1 to TRBJ2-2; 8 nucleotides align to TRBD2. CDR3 length equals 13 residues. From germline, CDR1 is SQVTM and CDR2 ANQGSEA. V was pared by 3 bases and J by 10 bases, with 7 bases of the junction left unmatched. The DNA for the CDR3 is TGCAGCGTTGACGGGGGGGCAAGGGAGGAGCTGTTTTTT. It translates to CSVDGGAREELFF.

The rearrangement joins TRBV10-2 to TRBJ1-6; possible D gene TRBD1, 5 bases. Trimming cost V 6 bases and J 6 bases, with 9 bases left between them. This CDR3 contains 13 residues. The germline CDR1 and CDR2 sequences are WSHSY and SAAADI. The CDR3 nucleotides are TGCGCCAGCAGCGGGGGAACTAATTCACCCCTCCACTTT. It is translated as CASSGGTNSPLHF.

This chain links TRBV25-1 with TRBJ1-3; 7 nucleotides align to TRBD1. This CDR3 has 16 amino acids. From germline, CDR1 is MGHDK and CDR2 SYGVNS. The J segment lost 3 bases and the V segment lost 1 base, leaving 6 bases of the junction unmatched. CDR3 nucleotides: TGTGCCAGCAGTGAATTGGACAGGCTAAGTGGAAACACCATATATTTT. As protein: CASSELDRLSGNTIYF.